One sample yielded the 30 T cell receptor beta chains listed below, sequenced in a study of blood T cell repertoires in COVID-19. The assay was immunoSEQ multiplex PCR, and TCRdb's table has in-frame clones only and misses some. Among roughly 92,000 clones, 80% to 85% were seen once, and the ten largest hold 30% to 35%. The sample taken for sequencing was peripheral blood. These receptors all come from a woman older than 75 with active or convalescent COVID-19.

The J gene is TRBJ1-5, the V gene TRBV10-3; D is perhaps TRBD1 (5 bases). The CDR3 length is 12 residues. Trimming took 10 bases from V and 5 from J, leaving 12 bases between them. Germline CDR1 ENHRY, CDR2 SYGVKD. The CDR3, as DNA: TGTGCCACCTCCTGGGGGGATCAGCCCCAGCATTTT. Its protein product is CATSWGDQPQHF.

The chain has TRBV11-2 and TRBJ1-1; TRBD1 matches 9 bases. Germline loops: CDR1 SGHAT, CDR2 FQNNGV. This CDR3 spans 14 amino acids. The ends lost 3 bases at V and 12 bases at J; junction bases unmatched: 11. Here the CDR3 reads CASSLAGGTGKTFF. Written as DNA, the CDR3 is TGTGCCAGCAGCTTGGCCGGCGGGACAGGGAAAACTTTCTTT.

This chain connects TRBV7-2 to TRBJ1-4; 10 bases line up with TRBD1. CDR1 SGHTA and CDR2 FQGNSA come from the germline V gene. With 8 bases clipped from V and 8 bases from J, the junction kept 5 bases outside the gene matches. CDR3 size: 13 residues. CDR3 coding DNA: TGTGCCAGCCGGGACAGGGGAGACGAAAAACTGTTTTTT. Protein: CASRDRGDEKLFF.

The chain has TRBV2 and TRBJ2-3; TRBD2 matches 10 bases. J was trimmed by 2 bases and V by 6 bases; bases with no gene match: 11. Looked up from germline, CDR1 is SNHLY and CDR2 is FYNNEI. The CDR3 covers 17 residues. The CDR3 loop reads CASSPLLAGFTTDTQYF. CDR3 nucleotides: TGTGCCAGCAGCCCTCTACTAGCGGGGTTTACCACAGATACGCAGTATTTT.

This clone has only one observation. This rearrangement joins TRBV9 to TRBJ2-3; possibly TRBD2 for D (5 bases). Germline CDR1 SGDLS, CDR2 YYNGEE. This CDR3 comprises 14 residues. Trimming removed 4 bases from V and 9 bases from J, with 18 bases in between. This chain's CDR3 is CASSQTNGVETQYF. In nucleotides, the CDR3 is TGTGCCAGCAGCCAAACCAACGGGGTCGAAACGCAGTATTTT.

V gene TRBV4-1 combines with J gene TRBJ1-4, with unresolved D. V lost 0 bases and J lost 0, with 8 bases in between. Germline lookup yields CDR1 MGHRA and CDR2 YSYEKL. The CDR3 contains 16 residues. In DNA, the CDR3 is TGCGCCAGCAGCCAAGAGGCCACTACAACTAATGAAAAACTGTTTTTT. It encodes CASSQEATTTNEKLFF.

This rearrangement joins TRBV19 to TRBJ2-3, with 9 bases that match TRBD2. CDR3 length: 15 amino acids. Germline loops: CDR1 LNHDA, CDR2 SQIVND (reference sequence). The V gene end was trimmed by 6 bases and the J gene end by 1 base; junction bases not matched to a gene: 5. CDR3 protein: CASSTRTSGTDTQYF. Written as DNA, the CDR3 is TGTGCCAGTAGCACAAGGACTAGCGGCACAGATACGCAGTATTTT.

This chain uses TRBV7-2 with TRBJ1-1; TRBD1 agrees at 7 bases. The CDR3 has 18 amino acids. The germline gives CDR1 SGHTA, CDR2 FQGNSA. Trimming cost V 5 bases and J 11 bases; bases outside gene matches: 26. The CDR3 nucleotides read TGTGCCAGCAGCCCAGGGTTTAGGGGGCGAACTTTCGGCCGGAGTGCTTTCTTT. Protein product: CASSPGFRGRTFGRSAFF.

This chain joins TRBV19 and TRBJ2-7; D may be TRBD2 (5 bases). Looked up from germline, CDR1 is LNHDA and CDR2 is SQIVND (reference sequence). The CDR3 sequence is 14 residues long. The V gene lost 3 bases and the J gene lost 1 base, with 10 bases spanning the gap. The CDR3 DNA is TGTGCCAGTAGTATTACGGGGATTTCCTACGAGCAGTACTTC. Protein: CASSITGISYEQYF.

The genes are TRBV9 and TRBJ2-1; TRBD2 matches 11 bases. The germline V gene encodes CDR1 SGDLS and CDR2 YYNGEE. V lost 4 bases and J lost 5; bases outside the gene matches: 5. The CDR3 has 15 amino acids. This chain's CDR3 is CASSTRLAGHNEQFF. Written as DNA, the CDR3 is TGTGCCAGCAGCACAAGACTAGCGGGACACAATGAGCAGTTCTTC.

V and J are TRBV2 and TRBJ1-1; 7 bases are shared with TRBD1. Trimming cost V 8 bases and J 4 bases; bases outside gene matches: 7. The CDR3 consists of 13 residues. In germline, CDR1 is SNHLY, CDR2 FYNNEI. CDR3 in amino acids: CASGGQATTEAFF. Written as DNA, the CDR3 is TGTGCCAGCGGTGGACAGGCGACCACTGAAGCTTTCTTT.

This clone has just a few counts. The chain joins TRBV6-6 to TRBJ2-5; 8 bases match TRBD2. V lost 4 bases, J lost 3 bases, and 7 bases stayed unmatched. The CDR3 has 15 amino acids. In germline, CDR1 is MNHNY, CDR2 SVGAGI (reference sequence). In DNA, the CDR3 is TGTGCCAGCAGTTTCCCAGCGGGGGCGAAAGAGACCCAGTACTTC. Its translation is CASSFPAGAKETQYF.

The chain has TRBV11-1 and TRBJ1-1; 7 nucleotides align to TRBD1. Per germline, CDR1 SGHAT and CDR2 FQDESV (reference sequence). The CDR3 extends over 16 amino acids. V lost 8 bases to trimming and J lost 3 bases; unmatched junction nucleotides: 15. CDR3 in DNA: TGTGCCAGCGTCCCCGGGGCCGGCAGGGGGGACACTGAAGCTTTCTTT. Amino acid sequence: CASVPGAGRGDTEAFF.

The chain links TRBV28 to TRBJ2-1; 9 nucleotides align to TRBD1. V shed 6 bases, J shed 10 bases, and the junction held 13 bases outside the gene matches. The CDR3 has 15 amino acids. From germline, CDR1 is MDHEN and CDR2 SYDVKM. CDR3 sequence: CASRATGTGKTEQFF. CDR3 in DNA: TGTGCCAGCAGAGCCACCGGGACAGGGAAGACGGAGCAGTTCTTC.

The V and J genes are TRBV29-1 and TRBJ2-1; TRBD1 might be the D (7 bases). Germline V gene sequence: CDR1 SQVTM, CDR2 ANQGSEA. V was clipped by 3 bases and J by 7 bases, with 13 bases between them. The CDR3 loop spans 13 amino acids. CDR3 nucleotides: TGCAGCGTTGACGGAGGGGGCAGGAATGAGCAGTTCTTC. Translating it yields CSVDGGGRNEQFF.

This clone was seen once. The chain recombines TRBV5-1 with TRBJ2-1; 7 nucleotides match TRBD1. CDR1 and CDR2 (germline): SGHRS, YFSETQ. This CDR3 is built from 15 residues. The junction had 10 bases not matched to a gene; V was cut back by 4 bases and J by 6 bases. In DNA form, the CDR3 reads TGCGCCAGCAGCCGGATACAGGGGAACGCCAATGAGCAGTTCTTC. This sequence encodes CASSRIQGNANEQFF. The full variable domain, with the rest looked up from reference TRBV5-1 and TRBJ2-1, is KAGVTQTPRYLIKTRGQQVTLSCSPISGHRSVSWYQQTPGQGLQFLFEYFSETQRNKGNFPGRFSGRQFSNSRSEMNVSTLELGDSALYLCASSRIQGNANEQFFGPGTRLTVL.

The chain uses TRBV7-3 and TRBJ1-1, with 8 bases matching TRBD1. Germline CDR1 reads SGHTA; CDR2 reads FQGTGA. CDR3 length equals 15 residues. V lost 5 bases to trimming and J lost 3 bases; unmatched junction nucleotides: 8. The CDR3 is CASSPSGGLDTEAFF. CDR3 nucleotide sequence: TGTGCCAGCAGCCCTTCAGGGGGCTTGGACACTGAAGCTTTCTTT.

The CDR3 reads CASGDRGTTEAFF. Written as DNA, the CDR3 is TGTGCCAGCGGGGACAGGGGAACCACTGAAGCTTTCTTT. V gene TRBV25-1 combines with J gene TRBJ1-1, with 10 bases that match TRBD1. The length of the CDR3 is 13 residues. Germline assignment: CDR1 MGHDK and CDR2 SYGVNS. Trimming cost V 8 bases and J 4 bases; bases outside gene matches: 4.

V usage is TRBV28 and J usage is TRBJ1-3; D gene ambiguous. CDR3 length: 15 residues. Trimming left V 2 bases short and J 0 bases short, with 8 bases between. Germline CDR1 MDHEN, CDR2 SYDVKM. This CDR3 is CASSLPPGSGNTIYF. DNA for the CDR3: TGTGCCAGCAGTTTACCCCCCGGCTCTGGAAACACCATATATTTT. The full variable domain, rest sourced from reference TRBV28 and TRBJ1-3, is DVKVTQSSRYLVKRTGEKVFLECVQDMDHENMFWYRQDPGLGLRLIYFSYDVKMKEKGDIPEGYSVSREKKERFSLILESASTNQTSMYLCASSLPPGSGNTIYFGEGSWLTVV.

This chain joins TRBV11-2 and TRBJ2-7, with TRBD2 matching 9 bases. The CDR3 extends over 15 amino acids. With V trimmed by 1 base and J by 3 bases, 4 bases remained unmatched. Looked up from germline, CDR1 is SGHAT and CDR2 is FQNNGV. The CDR3 DNA is TGTGCCAGCAGCTTAGGGGCGGGGGGGCACTACGAGCAGTACTTC. The encoded protein is CASSLGAGGHYEQYF.

The chain uses TRBV10-2 and TRBJ2-5; possibly TRBD2 for D (6 bases). Per germline, CDR1 WSHSY and CDR2 SAAADI. The CDR3 runs to 14 residues. V was pared by 8 bases and J by 2 bases, with 15 bases between. In nucleotides, the CDR3 is TGCGCCAGCTCCCCCGGGGGAGGTCAAGAGACCCAGTACTTC. Protein product: CASSPGGGQETQYF.

This chain uses TRBV3-1 (or the pseudogene TRBV3-2) with TRBJ2-5, with D uncertain. The germline V and J ends were trimmed by 4 bases and 7 bases, with 10 bases remaining between them. Germline CDR1 and CDR2: LGHDT and YNNKEL (reference sequence). The CDR3 is made up of 12 amino acids. The CDR3 DNA reads TGTGCCAGCAGCCCCTCTTCGGGGACCCAGTACTTC. It translates to CASSPSSGTQYF.

The rearrangement uses TRBV7-9 and TRBJ2-1; TRBD2 matches 10 bases. The V gene's germline CDR1 is SEHNR and CDR2 FQNEAQ (reference sequence). The CDR3 sequence is 15 residues long. J gave up 2 bases and V 10 bases, and 8 bases lay outside the gene matches. In nucleotides, the CDR3 is TGTGCCACCCGAGCGGGAGGGGGCCCCTACAATGAGCAGTTCTTC. Translating gives CATRAGGGPYNEQFF.

This clone was counted a few times. The chain links TRBV6-1 to TRBJ1-1; D ambiguous. CDR3 size: 13 residues. In germline, CDR1 is MNHNS, CDR2 SASEGT. V was clipped by 3 bases and J by 6 bases, with 11 bases between them. CDR3 loop: CASSDPPIPEAFF. CDR3 in DNA: TGTGCCAGCAGTGACCCCCCCATTCCTGAAGCTTTCTTT.

The chain links TRBV5-6 to TRBJ2-7, with 9 bases aligning to TRBD1. This CDR3 spans 14 amino acids. Germline-derived CDR1 and CDR2 are SGHDT and YYEEEE. The J segment lost 7 bases and the V segment lost 6 bases, leaving 11 bases of the junction unmatched. CDR3 loop: CASTIQGAPWEQYF. In nucleotides, the CDR3 is TGTGCCAGCACTATACAGGGGGCGCCCTGGGAGCAGTACTTC.

This chain uses TRBV11-2 with TRBJ2-5; TRBD1 matches 8 bases. The CDR3 length is 15 residues. Germline CDR1 is SGHAT and CDR2 is FQNNGV. The V segment lost 5 bases and the J segment 4 bases; nucleotides outside the gene matches: 9. The CDR3 spells CASSPTTGDGETQYF. The CDR3 DNA is TGTGCCAGCAGCCCAACGACAGGGGACGGAGAGACCCAGTACTTC.

The V and J genes are TRBV7-9 and TRBJ2-5; 8 positions agree with TRBD1. The ends lost 4 bases at V and 5 bases at J; junction bases unmatched: 9. The CDR3 totals 15 residues. CDR1 and CDR2 from the germline V gene are SEHNR and FQNEAQ (reference sequence). The CDR3 loop is CASSSQTGAWETQYF. In DNA form, the CDR3 reads TGTGCCAGCAGCTCCCAGACAGGGGCCTGGGAGACCCAGTACTTC.

The chain joins TRBV3-1 (or the pseudogene TRBV3-2) to TRBJ2-2; D possibly corresponds to TRBD2 (5 bases). Germline V gives CDR1 LGHDT, CDR2 YNNKEL (reference sequence). The CDR3 is 19 residues long. V was pared by 1 base and J by 2 bases, with 20 bases between. The CDR3 sequence is CASSQVGQTIKPNTGELFF. CDR3 bases: TGTGCCAGCAGCCAAGTGGGCCAGACTATTAAGCCTAACACCGGGGAGCTGTTTTTT.

The genes are TRBV28 and TRBJ1-2, with TRBD1 matching 11 bases. The CDR3 is made up of 13 amino acids. J gave up 8 bases and V 6 bases, and 5 bases lay outside the gene matches. Germline V gene lookup returns CDR1 MDHEN and CDR2 SYDVKM. The CDR3 DNA follows: TGTGCCAGCAGCCCGGACAGGGGGCGAGGCTACACCTTC. This sequence encodes CASSPDRGRGYTF.

The V gene is TRBV28, the J gene TRBJ2-6; maybe TRBD1 (6 bases). Germline values: CDR1 MDHEN, CDR2 SYDVKM. V was cut by 2 bases and J by 3 bases, with 11 bases left in between. This CDR3 spans 16 amino acids. As DNA, the CDR3 is TGTGCCAGCAGTTTAGTGGGGGCGCGTGGGGCCAACGTCCTGACTTTC. As protein: CASSLVGARGANVLTF.